This entry lists 30 T cell receptor beta chains sequenced from one sample in a study of cytomegalovirus exposure and HLA in healthy donors. Primers included in the PCR were 60 Vbeta and 13 Jbeta primers. Measured with immunoSEQ multiplex PCR; TCRdb has only the in-frame clones, and not every one. Of roughly 120,000 clones listed, approximately 78% are singletons. Input material: PBMCs. Receptors were obtained from a woman aged 25-40 years in good health and CMV-seronegative.

This sequence joins TRBV5-4 and TRBJ1-1; TRBD1 aligns across 10 bases. Germline V gene sequence: CDR1 SGHNT, CDR2 YYREEE (reference sequence). The length of the CDR3 is 15 residues. The V segment lost 4 bases and the J segment 1 base; nucleotides outside the gene matches: 4. The DNA of the CDR3 is TGTGCCAGCAGCCGGACAGGGGGGGGGAACACTGAAGCTTTCTTT. This translates into CASSRTGGGNTEAFF.

The rearrangement joins TRBV7-9 to TRBJ1-2; D call uncertain. There are 14 residues in the CDR3. The germline V and J ends were trimmed by 0 bases and 7 bases, with 12 bases remaining between them. Germline assignment: CDR1 SEHNR and CDR2 FQNEAQ (reference sequence). The CDR3 is CASSLAGTTSGYTF. The CDR3 DNA is TGTGCCAGCAGCTTAGCAGGCACAACTAGTGGCTACACCTTC.

The chain links TRBV4-3 to TRBJ2-7; no clear D. The germline gives CDR1 LGHNA, CDR2 YSLEER. The CDR3 is 14 amino acids. V lost 2 bases and J 2 bases, leaving 10 bases between the germline ends. The CDR3 reads CASSQRVGPYEQYF. The CDR3 bases are TGCGCCAGCAGCCAAAGAGTCGGTCCCTACGAGCAGTACTTC.

The V gene is TRBV6-1, the J gene TRBJ2-3, with D unclear. The germline V and J ends were trimmed by 2 bases and 1 base, with 10 bases remaining between them. Germline CDR1 MNHNS, CDR2 SASEGT. This CDR3 spans 15 amino acids. The chain's CDR3 is CASSEQVVGTDTQYF. The CDR3 nucleotides are TGTGCCAGCAGTGAACAGGTAGTGGGCACAGATACGCAGTATTTT.

This chain uses TRBV9 with TRBJ2-1; 10 nucleotides match TRBD2. CDR3 length: 15 amino acids. Unmatched junction bases numbered 7, after V lost 2 bases and J lost 8 bases. Germline loops: CDR1 SGDLS, CDR2 YYNGEE. CDR3 amino acids: CASSVRLAGVDEQFF. In DNA form, the CDR3 reads TGTGCCAGCAGCGTCCGTCTAGCGGGAGTGGATGAGCAGTTCTTC.

The rearrangement joins TRBV7-3 to TRBJ1-2; perhaps TRBD1 as D (5 bases). The CDR3 is made up of 14 amino acids. Trimming took 5 bases from V and 7 from J, leaving 17 bases between them. CDR1 and CDR2 (germline): SGHTA, FQGTGA. The CDR3 is CASSQGEMASGYTF. Here the CDR3 DNA reads TGTGCCAGCAGCCAGGGCGAAATGGCTAGTGGCTACACCTTC.

There are a few counts of this clone. DNA for the CDR3: TGTGCCTGGAGGAGCCGGGACATTGATGGCTACACCTTC. Translated, it gives CAWRSRDIDGYTF. The V and J genes are TRBV30 and TRBJ1-2, with D perhaps TRBD1 (6 bases). The CDR3 sequence is 13 residues long. V gave up 3 bases and J gave up 6 bases, with 14 bases separating them. CDR1 GTSNPN and CDR2 SVGIG come from the germline V gene (reference sequence).

The rearrangement joins TRBV12-5 to TRBJ2-1; D is perhaps TRBD1 (6 bases). V shed 5 bases and J shed 0 bases, with 14 bases lying between them. Germline V gives CDR1 LGHNT, CDR2 FRNRAP. The CDR3 loop spans 16 amino acids. CDR3 sequence reads: CASGPGTGSSYNEQFF. DNA of the CDR3: TGTGCTAGTGGTCCCGGCACAGGGAGCTCCTACAATGAGCAGTTCTTC.

The chain couples TRBV15 to TRBJ2-7; perhaps TRBD2 as D (7 bases). CDR1 and CDR2 (germline): LNHNV, YYDKDF (reference sequence). The length of the CDR3 is 12 residues. Trimming pared 9 bases from V and 6 bases from J, leaving 15 bases between. The CDR3 bases are TGTGCCACGGGGGCGGGGGAGGGCGAGCAGTACTTC. Translating gives CATGAGEGEQYF.

The genes are TRBV30 and TRBJ2-3, with a tentative D call TRBD1 (6 bases). The CDR3 totals 15 residues. Germline CDR1 and CDR2: GTSNPN and SVGIG (reference sequence). Trimming stripped 3 bases from V and 0 bases from J, with 13 bases between. As DNA, the CDR3 is TGTGCCTGGAGGTACAGGGTGAAAAGCACAGATACGCAGTATTTT. This sequence encodes CAWRYRVKSTDTQYF.

The rearrangement joins TRBV4-1 to TRBJ1-4, with 8 positions matching TRBD1. Trimming cost V 3 bases and J 0 bases; bases outside gene matches: 0. From germline, CDR1 is MGHRA and CDR2 YSYEKL. The CDR3 contains 15 residues. The CDR3 is CASSQTGATNEKLFF. The CDR3 bases are TGCGCCAGCAGCCAGACAGGGGCAACTAATGAAAAACTGTTTTTT.

This clone was picked up a small number of times. The chain recombines TRBV29-1 with TRBJ2-7; 9 bases agree with TRBD1. The CDR3 consists of 16 residues. The V segment lost 3 bases and the J segment 3 bases; nucleotides outside the gene matches: 12. CDR1 is SQVTM and CDR2 is ANQGSEA in the germline V gene. The CDR3 nucleotides read TGCAGCGTTGAGGAGGGTAGGACAGGGGACAGCTACGAGCAGTACTTC. The encoded protein is CSVEEGRTGDSYEQYF.

The chain couples TRBV28 to TRBJ1-1; 11 positions agree with TRBD1. Losses at the gene ends were 5 bases for V and 7 bases for J; bases not matched to a gene: 9. Germline V gene data show CDR1 as MDHEN and CDR2 as SYDVKM. The CDR3 has 15 residues. The CDR3 here is CASSAPGQGVGEAFF. The CDR3 nucleotides are TGTGCCAGCAGTGCGCCGGGACAGGGGGTAGGTGAAGCTTTCTTT.

The J gene is TRBJ1-2, the V gene TRBV9; D remains ambiguous. The CDR3 extends over 19 amino acids. V was shortened by 0 bases and J by 8 bases, with 29 bases between the two germline ends. Germline values: CDR1 SGDLS, CDR2 YYNGEE. The CDR3 DNA follows: TGTGCCAGCAGCGTAGCCCCCATCCTGGACTTGGGTAGGGCGGAAGGCTACACCTTC. Residues: CASSVAPILDLGRAEGYTF.

The chain carries TRBV14 and TRBJ2-6; 8 bases align to TRBD1. The V and J ends lost 1 base and 4 bases, in that order; junction bases with no gene match: 3. Germline assignment: CDR1 SGHDN and CDR2 FVKESK. The CDR3 runs to 16 residues. The CDR3 DNA is TGTGCCAGCAGCCAAGTTCAGGGGGCCGGGGCCAACGTCCTGACTTTC. Residues: CASSQVQGAGANVLTF.

The chain carries TRBV28 and TRBJ2-7; TRBD1 aligns across 9 bases. This CDR3 contains 15 residues. V lost 6 bases, J lost 3 bases, and 9 bases stayed unmatched. Germline V gives CDR1 MDHEN, CDR2 SYDVKM. CDR3: CASSSPGTGRYEQYF. The DNA of the CDR3 is TGTGCCAGCAGCTCCCCCGGGACAGGGCGCTACGAGCAGTACTTC.

This clone was seen only once. This rearrangement joins TRBV4-2 to TRBJ2-3; tentative D call: TRBD1 (5 bases). Germline V gives CDR1 LGHNA, CDR2 YNFKEQ. The CDR3 extends over 12 amino acids. The V and J ends lost 5 bases and 10 bases respectively, with 13 bases between them. Written as DNA, the CDR3 is TGTGCCAGCAGCACCCCAGGGAACGCGCAGTATTTT. Translation gives CASSTPGNAQYF.

V usage is TRBV29-1 and J usage is TRBJ2-3; possibly TRBD1 for D (5 bases). The CDR3 is made up of 14 amino acids. Trimming cost V 4 bases and J 0 bases, with 11 bases left between them. Germline-derived CDR1 and CDR2 are SQVTM and ANQGSEA. The DNA of the CDR3 is TGCAGCGTTGTTGGGGCTACTAGCACAGATACGCAGTATTTT. It codes for CSVVGATSTDTQYF.

The V and J genes are TRBV25-1 and TRBJ2-7; D unclear. The CDR3 spans 14 residues. The germline gives CDR1 MGHDK, CDR2 SYGVNS. Trimming removed 3 bases from V and 2 bases from J, with 11 bases in between. The chain's CDR3 is CASSEAGSPYEQYF. The CDR3 nucleotides are TGTGCCAGCAGTGAGGCAGGTTCACCCTACGAGCAGTACTTC.

This clone has just one count. The chain uses TRBV7-2 and TRBJ1-3, with D perhaps matching TRBD1 (5 bases). Germline-derived CDR1 and CDR2 are SGHTA and FQGNSA. This CDR3 has 15 amino acids. V lost 2 bases and J lost 1, with 9 bases in between. CDR3 sequence (DNA): TGTGCCAGCAGCTTATCGGCAGGGTCTGGAAACACCATATATTTT. It is translated as CASSLSAGSGNTIYF. The whole variable domain, remainder taken from reference TRBV7-2 and TRBJ1-3, is GAGVSQSPSNKVTEKGKDVELRCDPISGHTALYWYRQSLGQGLEFLIYFQGNSAPDKSGLPSDRFSAERTGGSVSTLTIQRTQQEDSAVYLCASSLSAGSGNTIYFGEGSWLTVV.

The chain carries TRBV7-8 and TRBJ2-1; tentatively, D is TRBD2 (6 bases). The length of the CDR3 is 14 residues. V was pared by 3 bases and J by 9 bases, with 15 bases between. Germline V gene data show CDR1 as SGHVS and CDR2 as FQNEAQ. The CDR3 sequence is CASSFSRGEAEQFF. CDR3 DNA: TGTGCCAGCAGCTTTTCCCGCGGGGAGGCTGAGCAGTTCTTC.

The CDR3 DNA is TGTGCCTGGAGTGCCCTGGGGGCAATGAACACTGAAGCTTTCTTT. Its protein is CAWSALGAMNTEAFF. The chain links TRBV30 to TRBJ1-1, with D tentatively TRBD1 (6 bases). This CDR3 spans 15 amino acids. Germline V lookup: CDR1 GTSNPN, CDR2 SVGIG (reference sequence). V was trimmed by 1 base and J by 0 bases, leaving 12 bases between them.

This clone showed up just a few times. This chain joins TRBV4-1 and TRBJ2-7; possible D gene TRBD2, 5 bases. The germline gives CDR1 MGHRA, CDR2 YSYEKL. V was clipped by 3 bases and J by 2 bases, with 14 bases between them. The CDR3 extends over 15 amino acids. The CDR3 DNA sequence: TGCGCCAGCAGCCAGGGTGAGGAGGTTACCTACGAGCAGTACTTC. This sequence encodes CASSQGEEVTYEQYF.

The V gene is TRBV4-1, the J gene TRBJ1-4; 9 bases fit TRBD1. The junction had 10 bases not matched to a gene; V was cut back by 1 base and J by 4 bases. Germline V gene sequence: CDR1 MGHRA, CDR2 YSYEKL. The CDR3 sequence is 18 residues long. The CDR3 region has the DNA TGCGCCAGCAGCCAAGGCGGGACAGGGACGATCCTTAATGAAAAACTGTTTTTT. Its translation is CASSQGGTGTILNEKLFF.

This clone has more than one count but fewer than ten. V is TRBV29-1 and J is TRBJ2-1; possible D gene TRBD1, 5 bases. Germline CDR1 is SQVTM and CDR2 is ANQGSEA. V was cut by 7 bases and J by 6 bases, with 13 bases left in between. CDR3 length equals 12 residues. The CDR3 is CSGGGSVNEQFF. The CDR3 coding sequence is TGCAGCGGGGGCGGATCCGTCAATGAGCAGTTCTTC.

J is TRBJ1-1 and V is TRBV5-1; D remains ambiguous. The germline V gene has CDR1 SGHRS and CDR2 YFSETQ. The CDR3 contains 13 residues. With 4 bases removed from V and 1 base from J, the gap between germline ends came to 8 bases. The CDR3 nucleotides are TGCGCCAGCAGCCCTTATCCGAACACTGAAGCTTTCTTT. It translates to CASSPYPNTEAFF.

This clone was seen only once. The J gene is TRBJ2-7, the V gene TRBV11-1, with a possible D match to TRBD1 (5 bases). Germline-derived CDR1 and CDR2 are SGHAT and FQDESV (reference sequence). V lost 1 base and J lost 6, with 10 bases in between. The CDR3 is 13 amino acids. The CDR3 sequence is CASSLVAQGEQYF. Here the CDR3 DNA reads TGTGCCAGCAGCTTAGTAGCCCAGGGCGAGCAGTACTTC.

The count of this clone is one. The genes are TRBV2 and TRBJ2-5; 7 nucleotides line up with TRBD1. The germline V gene encodes CDR1 SNHLY and CDR2 FYNNEI. The CDR3 has 15 amino acids. The ends lost 0 bases at V and 6 bases at J; junction bases unmatched: 7. The DNA of the CDR3 is TGTGCCAGCAGTGAAGCGGAAGGGGGCCTGAAGACCCAGTACTTC. Translation: CASSEAEGGLKTQYF.

The chain carries TRBV9 and TRBJ1-5, with a tentative D call TRBD1 (5 bases). The CDR3 covers 13 residues. Trimming took off 2 bases at V and 4 bases at J, with 7 bases between the two ends. Per germline, CDR1 SGDLS and CDR2 YYNGEE. The DNA for the CDR3 is TGTGCCAGCAGCGTTTCAGGGAATCAGCCCCAGCATTTT. Its translation is CASSVSGNQPQHF.

This rearrangement joins TRBV9 to TRBJ2-3, with D possibly matching TRBD2 (6 bases). V dropped 3 bases and J dropped 5 bases, with 13 bases sitting between them. CDR3 length: 14 residues. Germline assignment: CDR1 SGDLS and CDR2 YYNGEE. CDR3 amino acids: CASSADRGKDTQYF. The CDR3 bases are TGTGCCAGCAGCGCAGACCGGGGGAAAGATACGCAGTATTTT.